The rows below give T cell receptor beta chains drawn from one sample of a study of cytomegalovirus exposure and HLA in healthy donors. Assay used: immunoSEQ multiplex PCR; TCRdb lists only in-frame clones, some missing. The data hold some 260,000 clones, with over 75% observed a single time. The sample comprised PBMCs. These receptors were taken from a man younger than 30 in good health and CMV-seropositive. The CDR3 runs from the conserved cysteine through the conserved F or W. The D gene is left open where the match is weak. A clone size is listed for some rows: how often the clone was seen (once, few, many), or a class if it is expanded.

-	TRBV6-1	-	TRBJ1-1	TGTGCCAGCACCCCTTCAACAGAAAACACTGAAGCTTTCTTT	CASTPSTENTEAFF
-	TRBV5-1	-	TRBJ1-1	TGCGCCAGCAGCTTGGACAGTAGTCCCACTGAAGCTTTCTTT	CASSLDSSPTEAFF
-	TRBV19	TRBD2	TRBJ2-5	TGTGCCAGTGGGGGACTAGCGGATCAAGAGACCCAGTACTTC	CASGGLADQETQYF
once	TRBV5-8	-	TRBJ1-2	TGTGCCAGCAGAATTGCGCCCGGCGGCTATGGCTACACCTTC	CASRIAPGGYGYTF
-	TRBV4-1	TRBD2	TRBJ2-1	TGCGCCAGCAGCCAAGATCCGGGAGGGGGCTCCTACAATGAGCAGTTCTTC	CASSQDPGGGSYNEQFF
-	TRBV5-1	TRBD1	TRBJ1-3	TGCGCCAGCAGCCGAATAGGGGGCTACTCTGGAAACACCATATATTTT	CASSRIGGYSGNTIYF
-	TRBV29-1	-	TRBJ2-2	TGCAGCGCCTTAGGGACCGGGGAGCTGTTTTTT	CSALGTGELFF
-	TRBV18	-	TRBJ2-5	TGTGCCAGCTCACCAGAAGCCGGGATTCAAGAGACCCAGTACTTC	CASSPEAGIQETQYF
-	TRBV30	-	TRBJ1-2	TGTGCCTGGAGTACGGGACCTGGAGGCTACACCTTC	CAWSTGPGGYTF
-	TRBV11-2	-	TRBJ1-1	TGTGCCAGCAGCCCCCCGTGGAACACTGAAGCTTTCTTT	CASSPPWNTEAFF
-	TRBV5-1	-	TRBJ2-7	TGCGCCAGCAGCTTTAGTACAGGTGGCGAGCAGTACTTC	CASSFSTGGEQYF
-	TRBV5-6	-	TRBJ2-7	TGTGCCAGCAGCTTAGGGAGCTCCTACGAGCAGTACTTC	CASSLGSSYEQYF
-	TRBV6-6	TRBD1	TRBJ1-4	TGTGCCAGCAGTTACCCGACAGGGGCAGATGAAAAACTGTTTTTT	CASSYPTGADEKLFF
-	TRBV2	TRBD1	TRBJ1-1	TGTGCCAGCAAGGGGACAGGGGGAACTGAAGCTTTCTTT	CASKGTGGTEAFF
-	TRBV10-2	-	TRBJ2-5	TGCGCCAGCGGGATTCTAGGGCAGCAAGAGACCCAGTACTTC	CASGILGQQETQYF
-	TRBV2	-	TRBJ2-4	TGTGCCAGCAGTCCTCAGGGGACAAACATTCAGTACTTC	CASSPQGTNIQYF
-	TRBV2	-	TRBJ2-1	TGTGCCAGCAGTGGGGTGCTAACTACCTACAATGAGCAGTTCTTC	CASSGVLTTYNEQFF
-	TRBV7-9	-	TRBJ2-1	TGTGCCAGCAGCTTAGACAGATATGAGCAGTTCTTC	CASSLDRYEQFF
-	TRBV5-6	-	TRBJ1-2	TGTGCCAGCAGCCTAAGGGAGACAGGCCTGTATGGCTACACCTTC	CASSLRETGLYGYTF
-	TRBV12-5	-	TRBJ1-1	TGTGCTAGTGGTTTGGAAGAGAACACTGAAGCTTTCTTT	CASGLEENTEAFF
-	TRBV29-1	TRBD2	TRBJ2-7	TGCAGCGTTGTATCCCAAACTAGCGGGTCCTACGAGCAGTACTTC	CSVVSQTSGSYEQYF
-	TRBV7-8	-	TRBJ1-1	TGTGCCAGCGCTACGACTGCCCTTACTGAAGCTTTCTTT	CASATTALTEAFF
-	TRBV6-5	TRBD2	TRBJ2-7	TGTGCCAGCAGCCGGACTAGCGAGTCCTACGAGCAGTACTTC	CASSRTSESYEQYF
-	TRBV30	-	TRBJ2-5	TGTGCCTGGAGCTCCCCGGGCAGTCTTCCGTCCCAGTACTTC	CAWSSPGSLPSQYF
-	TRBV6-5	-	TRBJ1-4	TGTGCCAGCGGGGGCGCAGATGAAAAACTGTTTTTT	CASGGADEKLFF
-	TRBV9	-	TRBJ2-1	TGTGCCAGCAGCGTAGGGGGTTCGAGCAATGAGCAGTTCTTC	CASSVGGSSNEQFF
-	TRBV27	TRBD1	TRBJ2-7	TGTGCCAGCAGTCCGTATACCGCAGGGGGTGTGCCCTACGAGCAGTACTTC	CASSPYTAGGVPYEQYF
-	TRBV29-1	TRBD2	TRBJ2-1	TGCAGCTTTAGCGGGAGCTCCTACAATGAGCAGTTCTTC	CSFSGSSYNEQFF
few	TRBV2	TRBD1	TRBJ2-5	TGTGCCAGCGACCGACAGGGGGCTGAGACCCAGTACTTC	CASDRQGAETQYF
-	TRBV4-2	-	TRBJ1-5	TGTGCCAGCAGCCAAGATCTCGGGGGGTTGCAGCCCCAGCATTTT	CASSQDLGGLQPQHF
-	TRBV2	-	TRBJ2-7	TGTGCCAGCAGCCAGGGACCCTACTACGAGCAGTACTTC	CASSQGPYYEQYF
-	TRBV11-2	TRBD2	TRBJ2-5	TGTGCCAGCAGCCCCCTTGGTAGCGGGGGACAAGAGACCCAGTACTTC	CASSPLGSGGQETQYF
few	TRBV7-9	TRBD1	TRBJ2-7	TGTGCCAGCAGCCTGGGACAGACACAAAATTACGAGCAGTACTTC	CASSLGQTQNYEQYF
-	TRBV6-1	TRBD1	TRBJ1-2	TGTGCCAGCGGGACAGGGCTGTCCTATGGCTACACCTTC	CASGTGLSYGYTF
-	TRBV5-5	-	TRBJ2-7	TGTGCCAGCAGCTTAGATAGGACACTCCACGAGCAGTACTTC	CASSLDRTLHEQYF
few	TRBV7-9	-	TRBJ2-7	TGTGCCAGCAGCTCGGGCATCTACGAGCAGTACTTC	CASSSGIYEQYF
once	TRBV15	-	TRBJ1-5	TGTGCCACCAGCAGAGTTGGGAGGGGCGGGCAGCCCCAGCATTTT	CATSRVGRGGQPQHF
-	TRBV4-1	-	TRBJ2-2	TGCGCCAGCAGCCAAGGTCCCCCGAACACCGGGGAGCTGTTTTTT	CASSQGPPNTGELFF
-	TRBV15	-	TRBJ1-2	TGTGCCACCAGCAGAGCCCTCAGGGATGGCTATGGCTACACCTTC	CATSRALRDGYGYTF
-	TRBV6-4	-	TRBJ1-2	TGTGCCAGCAGTCGACAGGCCTTTAACTATGGCTACACCTTC	CASSRQAFNYGYTF